This passage covers 4 T cell receptor beta chains from one sample sequenced in a study of blood T cell repertoires in COVID-19. Generated by immunoSEQ multiplex PCR, the TCRdb table keeps only in-frame clones and is missing some. This table holds tens of thousands of clones, 80% to 90% found once. The sample consisted of peripheral blood. Every receptor here comes from a man aged 50-59 years with active COVID-19.

This sequence joins TRBV9 and TRBJ2-3; 14 nucleotides match TRBD2. Trimming took 4 bases from V and 6 from J; bases not matched to a gene: 4. This CDR3 has 15 residues. Germline CDR1 and CDR2: SGDLS and YYNGEE. As DNA, the CDR3 is TGTGCCAGCAGCCCGACTAGCGGGGGGGCCGATACGCAGTATTTT. Translation: CASSPTSGGADTQYF.

The V gene is TRBV9, the J gene TRBJ2-3; 9 bases fit TRBD2. V shed 3 bases and J 6 bases; nucleotides not matched to a gene: 11. Germline CDR1 SGDLS, CDR2 YYNGEE. The CDR3 is 16 amino acids. CDR3 coding DNA: TGTGCCAGCAGCGGCAGACTAGCGGCCTATGTTGATACGCAGTATTTT. This translates into CASSGRLAAYVDTQYF. The whole variable domain, filled in from reference TRBV9 and TRBJ2-3, reads DSGVTQTPKHLITATGQRVTLRCSPRSGDLSVYWYQQSLDQGLQFLIQYYNGEERAKGNILERFSAQQFPDLHSELNLSSLELGDSALYFCASSGRLAAYVDTQYFGPGTRLTVL.

The rearrangement links TRBV11-3 to TRBJ2-7; D ambiguous. This CDR3 is built from 15 residues. V dropped 1 base and J dropped 2 bases, with 12 bases sitting between them. Germline assignment: CDR1 SGHNT and CDR2 YENEEA. The CDR3 nucleotides read TGTGCCAGCAGCTTAGGGTCCCACTCGACCTACGAGCAGTACTTC. Translation: CASSLGSHSTYEQYF.

The V and J genes are TRBV27 and TRBJ2-5, with 7 bases fitting TRBD1. V shed 3 bases, J shed 12 bases, and the junction held 13 bases outside the gene matches. The CDR3 loop spans 14 amino acids. Per germline, CDR1 MNHEY and CDR2 SMNVEV (reference sequence). CDR3 DNA: TGTGCCAGCAGTTTCGTTGTGCACAGGGGACCGGAGTACTTC. Amino acid sequence: CASSFVVHRGPEYF.